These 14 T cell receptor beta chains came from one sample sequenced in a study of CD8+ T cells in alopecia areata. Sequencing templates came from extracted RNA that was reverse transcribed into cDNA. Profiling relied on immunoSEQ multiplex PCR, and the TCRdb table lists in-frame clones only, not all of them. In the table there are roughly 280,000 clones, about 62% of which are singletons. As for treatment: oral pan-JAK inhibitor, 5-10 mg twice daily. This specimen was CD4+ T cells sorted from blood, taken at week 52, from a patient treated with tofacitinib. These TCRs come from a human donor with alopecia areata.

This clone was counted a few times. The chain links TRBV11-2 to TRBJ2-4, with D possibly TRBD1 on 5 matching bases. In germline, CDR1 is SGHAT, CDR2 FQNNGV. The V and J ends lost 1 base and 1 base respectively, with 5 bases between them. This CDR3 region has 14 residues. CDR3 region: CASSLAGAKNIQYF. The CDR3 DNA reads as TGTGCCAGCAGCTTAGCAGGGGCCAAAAACATTCAGTACTTC.

This CDR3 is CASSRFGVEGTQYF. CDR3 DNA: TGCGCCAGCTCCCGCTTCGGGGTCGAGGGGACCCAGTACTTC. The chain combines TRBV5-1 with TRBJ2-5, with D perhaps matching TRBD2 (5 bases). There are 14 residues in the CDR3. Germline V gene lookup returns CDR1 SGHRS and CDR2 YFSETQ. Trimming removed 7 bases from V and 7 bases from J, with 20 bases in between.

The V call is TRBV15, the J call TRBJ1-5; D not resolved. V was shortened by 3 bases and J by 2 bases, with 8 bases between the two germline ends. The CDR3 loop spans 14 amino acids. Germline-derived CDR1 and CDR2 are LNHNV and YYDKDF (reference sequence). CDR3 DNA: TGTGCCACCAGCAGCGCCGTGCGCAATCAGCCCCAGCATTTT. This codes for CATSSAVRNQPQHF.

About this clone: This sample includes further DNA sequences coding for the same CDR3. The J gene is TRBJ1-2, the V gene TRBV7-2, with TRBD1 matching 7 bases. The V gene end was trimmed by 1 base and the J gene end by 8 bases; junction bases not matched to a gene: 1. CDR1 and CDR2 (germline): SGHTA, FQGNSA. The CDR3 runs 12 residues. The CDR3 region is CASSLDRGGYTF. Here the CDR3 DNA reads TGTGCCAGCAGCTTAGACAGGGGAGGCTACACCTTC.

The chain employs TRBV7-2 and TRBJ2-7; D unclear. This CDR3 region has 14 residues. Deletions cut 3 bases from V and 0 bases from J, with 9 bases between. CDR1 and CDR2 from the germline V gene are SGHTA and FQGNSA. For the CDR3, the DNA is TGTGCCAGCAGCTTTGGCAGCCGCTCCTACGAGCAGTACTTC. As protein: CASSFGSRSYEQYF.

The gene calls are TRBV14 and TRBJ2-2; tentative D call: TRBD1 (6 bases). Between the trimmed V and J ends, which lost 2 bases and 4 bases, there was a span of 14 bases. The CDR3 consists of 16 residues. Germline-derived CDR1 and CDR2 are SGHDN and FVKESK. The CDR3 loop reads CASSQRTARGTGELFF. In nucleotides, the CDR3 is TGTGCCAGCAGCCAAAGGACAGCCCGGGGCACCGGGGAGCTGTTTTTT.

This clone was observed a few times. The CDR3 DNA sequence: TGCGCCAGCAGCCAATTCGGGACAGTGAACTATGGCTACACCTTC. Translated: CASSQFGTVNYGYTF. The genes are TRBV4-1 and TRBJ1-2; 7 bases are shared with TRBD1. Trimming at V came to 2 bases and at J to 2 bases, leaving 5 bases not matched to a gene. Germline V CDR1 and CDR2: MGHRA, YSYEKL. The CDR3 consists of 15 residues.

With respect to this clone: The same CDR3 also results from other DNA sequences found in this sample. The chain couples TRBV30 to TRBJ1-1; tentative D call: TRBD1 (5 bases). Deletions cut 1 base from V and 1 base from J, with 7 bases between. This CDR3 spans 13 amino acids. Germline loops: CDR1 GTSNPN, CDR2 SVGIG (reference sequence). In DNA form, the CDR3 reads TGTGCCTGGAGTGGACAGCCGAACACTGAAGCTTTCTTT. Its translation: CAWSGQPNTEAFF.

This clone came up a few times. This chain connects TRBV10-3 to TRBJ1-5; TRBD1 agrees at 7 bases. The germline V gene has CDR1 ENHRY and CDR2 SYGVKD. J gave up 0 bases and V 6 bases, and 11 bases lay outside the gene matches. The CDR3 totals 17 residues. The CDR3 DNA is TGTGCCATCAGGGAGACAGGGCGCGTGGATAGCAATCAGCCCCAGCATTTT. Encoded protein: CAIRETGRVDSNQPQHF.

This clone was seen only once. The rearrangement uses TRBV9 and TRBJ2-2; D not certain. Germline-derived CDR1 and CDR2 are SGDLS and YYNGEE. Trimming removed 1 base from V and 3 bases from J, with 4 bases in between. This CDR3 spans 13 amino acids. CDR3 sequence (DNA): TGTGCCAGCAGCGTAACCCACACCGGGGAGCTGTTTTTT. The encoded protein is CASSVTHTGELFF.

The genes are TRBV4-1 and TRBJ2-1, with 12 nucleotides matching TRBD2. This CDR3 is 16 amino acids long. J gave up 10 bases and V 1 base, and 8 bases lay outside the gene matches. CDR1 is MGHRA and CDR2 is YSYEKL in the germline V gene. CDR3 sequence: CASSQVPTSGGREQFF. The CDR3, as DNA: TGCGCCAGCAGCCAAGTCCCGACTAGCGGGGGCAGGGAGCAGTTCTTC.

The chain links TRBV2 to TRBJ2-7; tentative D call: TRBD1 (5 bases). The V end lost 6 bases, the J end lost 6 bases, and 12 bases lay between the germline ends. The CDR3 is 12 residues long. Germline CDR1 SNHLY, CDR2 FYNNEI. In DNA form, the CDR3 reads TGTGCCAGCAGAGGGGAAACCTCCGAGCAGTACTTC. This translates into CASRGETSEQYF.

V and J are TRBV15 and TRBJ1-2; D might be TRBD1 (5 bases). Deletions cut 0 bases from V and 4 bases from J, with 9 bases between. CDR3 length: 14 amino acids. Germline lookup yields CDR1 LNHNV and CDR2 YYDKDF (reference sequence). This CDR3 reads CATSRDNGGYGYTF. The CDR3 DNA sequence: TGTGCCACCAGCAGAGATAACGGGGGCTATGGCTACACCTTC. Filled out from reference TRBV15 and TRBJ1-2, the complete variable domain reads DAMVIQNPRYQVTQFGKPVTLSCSQTLNHNVMYWYQQKSSQAPKLLFHYYDKDFNNEADTPDNFQSRRPNTSFCFLDIRSPGLGDTAMYLCATSRDNGGYGYTFGSGTRLTVV.

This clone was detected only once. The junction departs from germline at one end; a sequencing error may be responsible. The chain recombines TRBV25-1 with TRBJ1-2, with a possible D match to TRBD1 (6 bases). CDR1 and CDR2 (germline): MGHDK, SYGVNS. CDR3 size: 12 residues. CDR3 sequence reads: CAGSWSGDGYTF. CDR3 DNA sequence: TGTGCCGGCAGTTGGTCAGGGGATGGCTACACCTTC.